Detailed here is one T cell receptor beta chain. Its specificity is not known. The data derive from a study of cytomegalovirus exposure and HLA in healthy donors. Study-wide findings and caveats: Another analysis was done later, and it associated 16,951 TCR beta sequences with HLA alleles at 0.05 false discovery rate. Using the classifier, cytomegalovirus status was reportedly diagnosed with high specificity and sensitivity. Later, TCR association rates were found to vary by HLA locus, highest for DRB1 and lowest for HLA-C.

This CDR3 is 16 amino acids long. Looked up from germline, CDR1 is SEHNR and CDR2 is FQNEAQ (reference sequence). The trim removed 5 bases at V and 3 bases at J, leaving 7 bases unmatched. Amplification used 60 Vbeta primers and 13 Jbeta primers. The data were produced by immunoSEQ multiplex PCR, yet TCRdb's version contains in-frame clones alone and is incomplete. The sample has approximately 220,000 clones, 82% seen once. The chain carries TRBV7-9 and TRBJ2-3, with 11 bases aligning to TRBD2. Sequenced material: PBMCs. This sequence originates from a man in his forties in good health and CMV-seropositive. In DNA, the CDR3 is TGTGCCAGCAGCCCAAGACTAGCGGGAAGAACAGATACGCAGTATTTT. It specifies CASSPRLAGRTDTQYF.